This paragraph reports one T cell receptor beta chain. V dropped 5 bases and J dropped 6; count of bases not matched to a gene: 7. The CDR3 loop spans 16 amino acids. TCRdb reprocessed the reads with MiXCR, giving one entry per CDR3 protein. The sample lists around 490,000 distinct CDR3 sequences; 26% were seen once. The data belong to a study of T cell repertoires in cytomegalovirus infection. The TCR was taken from a human donor in good health (CMV status not recorded). Some clones in this sample may be carry-over from other donors' samples. V is TRBV12-3 or TRBV12-4 and J is TRBJ2-1; 13 bases match TRBD2. Sequenced material: PBMCs. CDR3 nucleotides: TGTGCCAGCAGTCCGGAACTAGCGGGAGGGGGCAATGAGCAGTTCTTC. This translates into CASSPELAGGGNEQFF.